These 22 T cell receptor beta chains originate from one sample sequenced in a study of cytomegalovirus exposure and HLA in healthy donors. Assay used: immunoSEQ multiplex PCR; TCRdb lists only in-frame clones, some missing. The sample holds approximately 150,000 clones, 87% seen once. Sequencing input: PBMCs. The source of these receptors is a woman younger than 45 in good health and CMV-seronegative.

The chain links TRBV4-2 to TRBJ2-2, with 13 bases aligning to TRBD2. CDR3 length: 19 residues. Germline values: CDR1 LGHNA, CDR2 YNFKEQ. Unmatched junction bases numbered 7, after V lost 1 base and J lost 2 bases. CDR3 in amino acids: CASSQGLAGGVANTGELFF. CDR3 coding DNA: TGTGCCAGCAGCCAAGGACTAGCGGGGGGCGTTGCCAACACCGGGGAGCTGTTTTTT.

This chain connects TRBV7-9 to TRBJ2-7; 7 bases align to TRBD2. With V trimmed by 1 base and J by 2 bases, 8 bases remained unmatched. Germline CDR1 reads SEHNR; CDR2 reads FQNEAQ (reference sequence). The CDR3 is 16 amino acids. CDR3 loop: CASSLEVWGGTYEQYF. CDR3 DNA sequence: TGTGCCAGCAGCTTAGAGGTGTGGGGGGGGACCTACGAGCAGTACTTC.

The genes are TRBV7-9 and TRBJ1-6, with 7 bases fitting TRBD1. Looked up from germline, CDR1 is SEHNR and CDR2 is FQNEAQ (reference sequence). Unmatched junction bases numbered 8, after V lost 6 bases and J lost 0 bases. CDR3 size: 17 residues. CDR3 sequence (DNA): TGTGCCAGCAGAGGGGGACAGACCAGCTCCTATAATTCACCCCTCCACTTT. This translates into CASRGGQTSSYNSPLHF.

This clone was detected once. The V call is TRBV19, the J call TRBJ2-1; 10 nucleotides match TRBD1. J gave up 4 bases and V 6 bases, and 3 bases lay outside the gene matches. Germline V gene sequence: CDR1 LNHDA, CDR2 SQIVND (reference sequence). The CDR3 runs to 14 residues. The CDR3 DNA reads as TGTGCCAGTAGGGGACAGGGGCCTTACAATGAGCAGTTCTTC. This gives the protein CASRGQGPYNEQFF.

The chain recombines TRBV2 with TRBJ1-5, with 8 nucleotides matching TRBD1. This CDR3 region has 13 residues. Germline CDR1 SNHLY, CDR2 FYNNEI. The junction had 2 bases not matched to a gene; V was cut back by 5 bases and J by 5 bases. The CDR3 region has the DNA TGTGCCAGCAGTCAGGGGGCGGATCAGCCCCAGCATTTT. This sequence encodes CASSQGADQPQHF.

The chain's CDR3 is CASSENPQGFSPLHF. CDR3 DNA: TGTGCCAGTAGCGAAAATCCACAGGGATTCTCACCCCTCCACTTT. This rearrangement joins TRBV19 to TRBJ1-6; TRBD1 is a possible D gene (6 bases). This CDR3 region has 15 residues. V shed 6 bases and J shed 10 bases, with 19 bases lying between them. Germline V gene data show CDR1 as LNHDA and CDR2 as SQIVND (reference sequence).

This chain connects TRBV5-4 to TRBJ1-1; maybe TRBD1 (5 bases). The V gene's germline CDR1 is SGHNT and CDR2 YYREEE (reference sequence). CDR3 length: 14 residues. Deletions cut 4 bases from V and 6 bases from J, with 16 bases between. The CDR3, as DNA: TGTGCCAGCAGCCGGGAGCAGGGTACCGCTGAAGCTTTCTTT. This sequence encodes CASSREQGTAEAFF. Using reference TRBV5-4 and TRBJ1-1 for the parts outside the CDR3, the full variable domain is ETGVTQSPTHLIKTRGQQVTLRCSSQSGHNTVSWYQQALGQGPQFIFQYYREEENGRGNFPPRFSGLQFPNYSSELNVNALELDDSALYLCASSREQGTAEAFFGQGTRLTVV.

The J gene is TRBJ1-5, the V gene TRBV6-1; D is uncertain. Trimming stripped 6 bases from V and 1 base from J, with 7 bases between. Germline V gene lookup returns CDR1 MNHNS and CDR2 SASEGT. This CDR3 has 13 amino acids. CDR3 amino acids: CASSQLSNQPQHF. The CDR3 nucleotides are TGTGCCAGCAGCCAGTTAAGCAATCAGCCCCAGCATTTT.

This sequence joins TRBV7-2 and TRBJ2-7, with a weak D call TRBD1 (5 bases). Germline loops: CDR1 SGHTA, CDR2 FQGNSA. This CDR3 spans 16 amino acids. V lost 4 bases and J lost 2, with 18 bases in between. The CDR3 DNA reads TGTGCCAGCAGCTATATTTCACAGGAGATCCCCTACGAGCAGTACTTC. Protein: CASSYISQEIPYEQYF.

The rearrangement uses TRBV15 and TRBJ1-2, with TRBD1 matching over 9 bases. The CDR3 is made up of 15 amino acids. Trimming took 3 bases from V and 6 from J; bases not matched to a gene: 8. Germline V gene lookup returns CDR1 LNHNV and CDR2 YYDKDF (reference sequence). DNA for the CDR3: TGTGCCACCAGCAGGGGACAGGGAAATTGGGATGGCTACACCTTC. It yields the protein CATSRGQGNWDGYTF.

This sequence joins TRBV6-4 and TRBJ2-2; D gene uncertain. From germline, CDR1 is MRHNA and CDR2 SNTAGT. Trimming removed 3 bases from V and 4 bases from J, with 9 bases in between. The CDR3 extends over 14 amino acids. CDR3 nucleotide sequence: TGTGCCAGCAGTGAAAAGGAGAGCACCGGGGAGCTGTTTTTT. Translated, it gives CASSEKESTGELFF.

The genes are TRBV29-1 and TRBJ1-1; no clear D gene. This CDR3 is built from 14 residues. The germline V and J ends were trimmed by 7 bases and 1 base, with 16 bases remaining between them. Germline V gives CDR1 SQVTM, CDR2 ANQGSEA. This CDR3 reads CSAFPGLPNTEAFF. The CDR3, as DNA: TGCAGCGCCTTCCCCGGACTTCCGAACACTGAAGCTTTCTTT.

The chain combines TRBV2 with TRBJ1-4, with 7 positions matching TRBD1. CDR1 is SNHLY and CDR2 is FYNNEI in the germline V gene. V gave up 1 base and J gave up 7 bases; unmatched junction bases: 9. The CDR3 is 16 residues long. CDR3 in amino acids: CASSEVVGGGGEKLFF. The CDR3 DNA is TGTGCCAGCAGTGAAGTAGTCGGAGGGGGCGGTGAAAAACTGTTTTTT.

This clone has just one count. The chain uses TRBV6-6 and TRBJ2-5; D perhaps matches TRBD1 (5 bases). Germline V gene lookup returns CDR1 MNHNY and CDR2 SVGAGI (reference sequence). Trimming left V 8 bases short and J 3 bases short, with 13 bases between. The CDR3 is 13 amino acids. The DNA for the CDR3 is TGTGCCAGCTCAGCGTCAGGGAAAGAGACCCAGTACTTC. Translated, it gives CASSASGKETQYF.

The chain links TRBV7-9 to TRBJ1-1; D may be TRBD1 (6 bases). V dropped 1 base and J dropped 5 bases, with 11 bases sitting between them. Looked up from germline, CDR1 is SEHNR and CDR2 is FQNEAQ (reference sequence). The CDR3 length is 14 residues. CDR3 loop: CASSLEGGGTEAFF. In nucleotides, the CDR3 is TGTGCCAGCAGCTTAGAGGGAGGGGGTACTGAAGCTTTCTTT.

This clone was detected only once. J is TRBJ1-2 and V is TRBV5-1; 8 nucleotides match TRBD1. V lost 4 bases, J lost 4 bases, and 9 bases stayed unmatched. CDR1 is SGHRS, CDR2 YFSETQ, per germline. The CDR3 is 15 amino acids. The CDR3 loop reads CASSILDRVTYGYTF. The DNA for the CDR3 is TGCGCCAGCAGCATTCTGGACAGGGTAACCTATGGCTACACCTTC.

CDR3 coding DNA: TGTGCCAGCAGCGAGGGACAGATCCAGGACCCCTACGAGCAGTACTTC. Amino acids: CASSEGQIQDPYEQYF. This chain uses TRBV5-4 with TRBJ2-7, with 7 bases matching TRBD1. V lost 4 bases and J lost 2; bases outside the gene matches: 12. CDR3 length equals 16 residues. Germline values: CDR1 SGHNT, CDR2 YYREEE (reference sequence).

This chain connects TRBV19 to TRBJ2-2, with 11 bases fitting TRBD1. Looked up from germline, CDR1 is LNHDA and CDR2 is SQIVND (reference sequence). V shed 5 bases and J 6 bases; nucleotides not matched to a gene: 8. This CDR3 is built from 16 residues. CDR3 DNA: TGTGCCAGTAGTGGCTCCGGGACAGGGGGTGCCGGGGAGCTGTTTTTT. Amino acids: CASSGSGTGGAGELFF.

This chain links TRBV4-1 with TRBJ1-1, with unresolved D. The CDR3 runs to 13 residues. In germline, CDR1 is MGHRA, CDR2 YSYEKL. Trimming shortened V by 1 base and J by 5 bases, and 8 bases separated the two germline ends. The CDR3 is CASSQVIDTEAFF. DNA of the CDR3: TGCGCCAGCAGCCAAGTCATAGATACTGAAGCTTTCTTT.

This chain joins TRBV11-1 and TRBJ2-5; TRBD2 agrees at 11 bases. The V gene's germline CDR1 is SGHAT and CDR2 FQDESV (reference sequence). V shed 5 bases, J shed 2 bases, and the junction held 7 bases outside the gene matches. This CDR3 is built from 16 residues. For the CDR3, the DNA is TGTGCCAGCAGCCCTGGGACTAGCGGATCACAAGAGACCCAGTACTTC. Protein sequence: CASSPGTSGSQETQYF. Variable domain in full (rest from reference TRBV11-1 and TRBJ2-5): EAEVAQSPRYKITEKSQAVAFWCDPISGHATLYWYRQILGQGPELLVQFQDESVVDDSQLPKDRFSAERLKGVDSTLKIQPAELGDSAMYLCASSPGTSGSQETQYFGPGTRLLVL.

V and J are TRBV7-2 and TRBJ2-5, with 9 nucleotides matching TRBD2. In germline, CDR1 is SGHTA, CDR2 FQGNSA. The CDR3 has 14 amino acids. V was pared by 4 bases and J by 6 bases, with 6 bases of the junction left unmatched. The CDR3 nucleotides read TGTGCCAGCAGCTCTGCGGGACTAGCAAAGACCCAGTACTTC. It encodes CASSSAGLAKTQYF.

Only one count was recorded for this clone. The J gene is TRBJ2-1, the V gene TRBV6-1; 8 bases match TRBD2. There are 16 residues in the CDR3. V lost 3 bases, J lost 4 bases, and 8 bases stayed unmatched. Per germline, CDR1 MNHNS and CDR2 SASEGT. This CDR3 is CASSEGTRRVYNEQFF. CDR3 nucleotides: TGTGCCAGCAGTGAGGGGACTAGACGGGTGTACAATGAGCAGTTCTTC.